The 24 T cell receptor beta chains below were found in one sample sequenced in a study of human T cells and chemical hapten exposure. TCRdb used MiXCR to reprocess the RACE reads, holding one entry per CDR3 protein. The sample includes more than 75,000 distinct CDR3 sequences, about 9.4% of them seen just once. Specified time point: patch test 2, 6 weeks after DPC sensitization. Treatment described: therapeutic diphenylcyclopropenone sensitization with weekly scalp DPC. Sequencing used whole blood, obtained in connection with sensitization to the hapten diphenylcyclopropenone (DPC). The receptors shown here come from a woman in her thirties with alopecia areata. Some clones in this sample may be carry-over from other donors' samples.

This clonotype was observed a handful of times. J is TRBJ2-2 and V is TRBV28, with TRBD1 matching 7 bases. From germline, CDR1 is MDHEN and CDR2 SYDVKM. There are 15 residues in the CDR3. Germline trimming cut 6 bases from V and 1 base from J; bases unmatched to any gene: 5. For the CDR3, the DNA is TGTGCCAGCAGGACGACAGGGCTGAACACCGGGGAGCTGTTTTTT. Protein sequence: CASRTTGLNTGELFF.

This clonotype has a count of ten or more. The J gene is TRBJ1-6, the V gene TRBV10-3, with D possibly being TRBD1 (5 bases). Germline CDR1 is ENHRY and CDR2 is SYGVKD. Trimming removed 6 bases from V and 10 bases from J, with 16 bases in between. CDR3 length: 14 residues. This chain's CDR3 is CAIRGEGGSSPLHF. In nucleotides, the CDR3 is TGTGCCATCAGGGGGGAAGGAGGTTCCTCACCCCTCCACTTT.

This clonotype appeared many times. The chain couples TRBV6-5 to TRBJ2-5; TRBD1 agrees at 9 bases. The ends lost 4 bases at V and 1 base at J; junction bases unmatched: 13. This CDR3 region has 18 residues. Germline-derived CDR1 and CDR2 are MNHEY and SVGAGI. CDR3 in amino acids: CASSSPTLTGGSQETQYF. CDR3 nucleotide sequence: TGTGCCAGCAGTTCCCCCACCTTGACAGGGGGTAGCCAAGAGACCCAGTACTTC.

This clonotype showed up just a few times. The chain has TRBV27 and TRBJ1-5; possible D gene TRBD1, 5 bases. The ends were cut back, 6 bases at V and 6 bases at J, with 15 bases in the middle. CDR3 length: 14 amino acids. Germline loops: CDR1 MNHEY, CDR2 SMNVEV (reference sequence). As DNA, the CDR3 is TGTGCCAGCAGCCACGGTGGGGGTATTCAGCCCCAGCATTTT. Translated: CASSHGGGIQPQHF.

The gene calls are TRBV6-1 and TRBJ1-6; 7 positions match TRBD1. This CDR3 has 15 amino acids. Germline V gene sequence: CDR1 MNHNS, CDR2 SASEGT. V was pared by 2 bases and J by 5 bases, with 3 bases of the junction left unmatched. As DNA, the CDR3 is TGTGCCAGCAGTGAACATCAGGGGGATAATTCACCCCTCCACTTT. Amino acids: CASSEHQGDNSPLHF.

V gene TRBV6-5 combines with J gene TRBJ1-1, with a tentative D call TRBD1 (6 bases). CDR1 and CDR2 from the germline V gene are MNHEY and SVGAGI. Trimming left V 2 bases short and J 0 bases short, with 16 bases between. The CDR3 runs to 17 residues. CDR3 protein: CASSYTAAGAVNTEAFF. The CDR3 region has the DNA TGTGCCAGCAGTTACACCGCTGCAGGGGCCGTGAACACTGAAGCTTTCTTT.

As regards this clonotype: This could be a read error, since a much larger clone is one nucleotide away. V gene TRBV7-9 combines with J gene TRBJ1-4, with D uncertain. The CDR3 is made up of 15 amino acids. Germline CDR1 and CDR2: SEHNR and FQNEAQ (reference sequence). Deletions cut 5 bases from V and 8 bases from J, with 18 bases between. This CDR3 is CASSQREGIDEKLFF. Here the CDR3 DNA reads TGTGCCAGCAGCCAACGAGAGGGAATTGACGAAAAACTGTTTTTT. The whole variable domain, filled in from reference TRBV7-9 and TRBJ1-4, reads DTGVSQNPRHKITKRGQNVTFRCDPISEHNRLYWYRQTLGQGPEFLTYFQNEAQLEKSRLLSDRFSAERPKGSFSTLEIQRTEQGDSAMYLCASSQREGIDEKLFFGSGTQLSVL.

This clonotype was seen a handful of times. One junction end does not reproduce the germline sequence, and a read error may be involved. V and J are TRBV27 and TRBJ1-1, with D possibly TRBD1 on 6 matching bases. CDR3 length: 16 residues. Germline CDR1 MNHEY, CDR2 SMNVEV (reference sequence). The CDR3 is CASSPYLQGSNTEAFF. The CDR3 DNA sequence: TGTGCCAGCAGTCCCTACCTACAGGGATCGAACACTGAAGCCTTCTTT.

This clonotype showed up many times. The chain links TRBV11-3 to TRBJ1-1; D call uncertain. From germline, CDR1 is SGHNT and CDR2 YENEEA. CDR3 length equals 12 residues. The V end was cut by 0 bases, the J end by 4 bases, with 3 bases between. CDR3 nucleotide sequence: TGTGCCAGCAGCTTAGACGGCACTGAAGCTTTCTTT. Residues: CASSLDGTEAFF.

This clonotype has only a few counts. For the CDR3, the DNA is TGTGCCAGTTTATCTCAGGGGGCGGTAACCAAAAACATTCAGTACTTC. Its translation: CASLSQGAVTKNIQYF. This chain uses TRBV28 with TRBJ2-4, with 8 bases lining up with TRBD1. This CDR3 is built from 16 residues. V gave up 9 bases and J gave up 2 bases; unmatched junction bases: 12. Per germline, CDR1 MDHEN and CDR2 SYDVKM.

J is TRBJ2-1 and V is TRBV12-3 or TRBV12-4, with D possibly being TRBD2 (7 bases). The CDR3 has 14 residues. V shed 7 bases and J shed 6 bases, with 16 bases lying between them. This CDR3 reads CASTPGLQGNEQFF. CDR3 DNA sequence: TGTGCCAGCACTCCGGGACTACAGGGCAATGAGCAGTTCTTC.

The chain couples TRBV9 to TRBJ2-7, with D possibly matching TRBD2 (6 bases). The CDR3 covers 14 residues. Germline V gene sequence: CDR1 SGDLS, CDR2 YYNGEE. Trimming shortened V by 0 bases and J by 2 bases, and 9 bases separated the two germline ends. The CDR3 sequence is CASSVAGGTYEQYF. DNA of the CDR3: TGTGCCAGCAGCGTAGCTGGGGGGACCTACGAGCAGTACTTC.

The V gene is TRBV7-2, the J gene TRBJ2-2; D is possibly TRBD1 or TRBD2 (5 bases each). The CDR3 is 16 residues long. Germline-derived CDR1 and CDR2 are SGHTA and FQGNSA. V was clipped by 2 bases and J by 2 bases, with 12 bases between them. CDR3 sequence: CASSLYPGSNTGELFF. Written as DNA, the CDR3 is TGTGCCAGCAGCTTATATCCAGGGAGCAACACCGGGGAGCTGTTTTTT.

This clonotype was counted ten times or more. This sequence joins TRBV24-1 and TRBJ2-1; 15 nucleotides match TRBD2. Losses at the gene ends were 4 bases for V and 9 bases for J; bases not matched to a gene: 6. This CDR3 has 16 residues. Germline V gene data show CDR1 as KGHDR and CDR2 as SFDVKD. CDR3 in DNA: TGTGCCACCAGTGAACGCGGGACTAGCGGGGGGATTGAGCAGTTCTTC. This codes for CATSERGTSGGIEQFF.

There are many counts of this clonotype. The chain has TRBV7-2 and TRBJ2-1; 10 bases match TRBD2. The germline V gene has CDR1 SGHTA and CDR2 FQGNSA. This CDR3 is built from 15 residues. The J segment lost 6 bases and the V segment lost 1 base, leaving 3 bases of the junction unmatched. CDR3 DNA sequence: TGTGCCAGCAGCTTAGTAAGCGGGGGGGCCAATGAGCAGTTCTTC. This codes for CASSLVSGGANEQFF.

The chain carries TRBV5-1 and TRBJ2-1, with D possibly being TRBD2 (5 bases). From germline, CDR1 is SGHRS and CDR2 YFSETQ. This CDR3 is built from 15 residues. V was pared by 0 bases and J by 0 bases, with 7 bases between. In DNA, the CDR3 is TGCGCCAGCAGCTTGGAGGCGGGCTCCTACAATGAGCAGTTCTTC. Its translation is CASSLEAGSYNEQFF.

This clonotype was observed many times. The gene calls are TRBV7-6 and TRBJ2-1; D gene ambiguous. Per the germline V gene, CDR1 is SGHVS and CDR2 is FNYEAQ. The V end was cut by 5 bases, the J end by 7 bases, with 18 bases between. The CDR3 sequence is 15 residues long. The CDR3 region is CASSRLDLEMNEQFF. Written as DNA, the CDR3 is TGTGCCAGCAGCCGTCTCGACCTGGAGATGAATGAGCAGTTCTTC.

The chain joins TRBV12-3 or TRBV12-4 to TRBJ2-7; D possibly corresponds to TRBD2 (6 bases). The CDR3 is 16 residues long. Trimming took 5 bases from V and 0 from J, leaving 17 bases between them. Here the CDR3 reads CASSPHLATSSYEQYF. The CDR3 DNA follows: TGTGCCAGCAGTCCTCATCTAGCGACAAGCTCCTACGAGCAGTACTTC.

The CDR3 reads CASSLILAAYNEQFF. For the CDR3, the DNA is TGTGCCAGCAGCTTAATTCTAGCTGCGTACAATGAGCAGTTCTTC. The chain combines TRBV7-3 with TRBJ2-1; the D gene is possibly TRBD2 (5 bases). V was shortened by 1 base and J by 4 bases, with 11 bases between the two germline ends. Looked up from germline, CDR1 is SGHTA and CDR2 is FQGTGA. CDR3 size: 15 residues. The whole variable domain, filled in from reference TRBV7-3 and TRBJ2-1, reads GAGVSQTPSNKVTEKGKYVELRCDPISGHTALYWYRQSLGQGPEFLIYFQGTGAADDSGLPNDRFFAVRPEGSVSTLKIQRTERGDSAVYLCASSLILAAYNEQFFGPGTRLTVL.

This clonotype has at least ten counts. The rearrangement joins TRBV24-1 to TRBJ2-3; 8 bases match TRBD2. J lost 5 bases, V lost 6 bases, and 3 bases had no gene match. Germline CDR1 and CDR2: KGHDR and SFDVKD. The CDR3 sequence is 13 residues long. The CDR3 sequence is CATSSGGRDTQYF. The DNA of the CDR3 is TGTGCCACCAGTTCGGGGGGGCGAGATACGCAGTATTTT.

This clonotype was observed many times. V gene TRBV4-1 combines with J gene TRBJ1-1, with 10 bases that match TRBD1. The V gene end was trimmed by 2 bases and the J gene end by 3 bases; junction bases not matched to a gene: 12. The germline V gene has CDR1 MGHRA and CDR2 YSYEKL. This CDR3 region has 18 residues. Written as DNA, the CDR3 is TGCGCCAGCAGCCAACATTCCGGGACAGGGGTGGTGTACACTGAAGCTTTCTTT. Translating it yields CASSQHSGTGVVYTEAFF.

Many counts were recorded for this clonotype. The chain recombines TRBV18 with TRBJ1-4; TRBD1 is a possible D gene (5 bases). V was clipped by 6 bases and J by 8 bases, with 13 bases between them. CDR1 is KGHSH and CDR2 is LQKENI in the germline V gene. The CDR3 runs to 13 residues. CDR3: CASSTRGDEKLFF. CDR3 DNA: TGTGCCAGCTCCACGAGAGGGGACGAAAAACTGTTTTTT.

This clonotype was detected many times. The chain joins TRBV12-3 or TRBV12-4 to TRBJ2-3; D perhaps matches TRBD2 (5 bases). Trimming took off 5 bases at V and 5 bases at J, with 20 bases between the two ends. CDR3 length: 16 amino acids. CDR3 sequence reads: CASSQNTGLAGDTQYF. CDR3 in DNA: TGTGCCAGCAGTCAAAACACGGGCTTGGCGGGAGATACGCAGTATTTT.

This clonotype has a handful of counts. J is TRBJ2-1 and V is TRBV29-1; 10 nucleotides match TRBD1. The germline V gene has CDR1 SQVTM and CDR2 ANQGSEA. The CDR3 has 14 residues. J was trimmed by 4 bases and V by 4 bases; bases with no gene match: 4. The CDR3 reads CSVVGTGEYNEQFF. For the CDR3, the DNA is TGCAGCGTTGTAGGGACAGGGGAGTACAATGAGCAGTTCTTC.